Reported below is one T cell receptor (beta chain). What it recognizes is unknown. The sample is drawn from a study of T cell responses to AZD1222 COVID-19 vaccine. Overall study: Researchers grouped second doses given at about 4 or about 12 weeks into one pool.

Germline-derived CDR1 and CDR2 are SGDLS and YYNGEE. The CDR3 totals 17 residues. V lost 4 bases to trimming and J lost 4 bases; unmatched junction nucleotides: 6. Clones were sequenced by immunoSEQ multiplex PCR, and TCRdb holds only the in-frame ones, with some missing. The data contain around 150,000 clones, 70% to 90% of them singletons. Findings and limits, study-wide: At baseline, just 5 or 6 AZD1222 recipients tested seropositive. Donors were chiefly white British, with a greater number of females, and clonal diversity was perhaps underestimated.

The origin of this receptor is an adult in good health. This sequence joins TRBV9 and TRBJ2-3, with 16 bases fitting TRBD2. The sample here was peripheral blood, taken on day 0 of AZD1222 vaccination. The CDR3 is CASSLAGLAGGADTQYF. In DNA, the CDR3 is TGTGCCAGCAGCCTCGCGGGACTAGCGGGAGGGGCAGATACGCAGTATTTT. The complete variable domain, with remaining parts taken from reference TRBV9 and TRBJ2-3, reads DSGVTQTPKHLITATGQRVTLRCSPRSGDLSVYWYQQSLDQGLQFLIQYYNGEERAKGNILERFSAQQFPDLHSELNLSSLELGDSALYFCASSLAGLAGGADTQYFGPGTRLTVL.